These T cell receptor beta chains were read from a single sample in a study of long-term antiretroviral therapy in people with HIV. Data came from immunoSEQ multiplex PCR; TCRdb stores just in-frame clones and leaves some out. The repertoire holds some 40,000 clones, with 94% as singletons. The source material was unsorted PBMCs, sampled 9.2 years after starting antiretroviral therapy. These receptors originate from a man aged 25 to 40 with HIV. CDR3s include the opening cysteine and the closing phenylalanine or tryptophan. D genes are given only for firm matches.

v_gene	d_gene	j_gene	CDR3aa
TRBV6-1	TRBD1	TRBJ1-4	CASTLMTGGEKLFF
TRBV19	.	TRBJ2-7	CASSYGITYEQYF
TRBV5-4	.	TRBJ1-2	CASSFALVVGYTF
TRBV13	TRBD2	TRBJ2-7	CASSAGTSGVSYEQYF
TRBV29-1	TRBD1	TRBJ1-4	CSVSAAGGDEKLFF
TRBV30	.	TRBJ2-5	CAWAMAEETQYF
TRBV6-5	TRBD1	TRBJ2-7	CASTGQGTYEQYF
TRBV20-1	.	TRBJ2-7	CSARTSYEQYF
TRBV6-5	.	TRBJ1-2	CASRDHRSSDYGYTF
TRBV5-1	TRBD1	TRBJ2-6	CASSLSTGMTSGANVLTF
TRBV7-6	.	TRBJ2-6	CASSLAPAGFGANVLTF
TRBV5-1	.	TRBJ1-1	CASSLVGGGLTEAFF
TRBV9	.	TRBJ2-5	CASSVATGTPVETQYF
TRBV4-1	.	TRBJ1-4	CASSPSTVVEKLFF
TRBV27	TRBD2	TRBJ2-5	CASNNRGGTFQETQYF
TRBV4-1	.	TRBJ2-3	CASSPMGIDMGLVDTQYF
TRBV2	.	TRBJ2-2	CASSLRKSGKLMSNTGELFF
TRBV19	.	TRBJ1-2	CASSIGDIGGYTF
TRBV10-1	TRBD2	TRBJ2-3	CASSDLAGGLDTQYF
TRBV6-5	TRBD2	TRBJ2-7	CASSARTSAHYEQYF
TRBV18	.	TRBJ1-6	CASSPTPVANSPLHF
TRBV28	.	TRBJ1-1	CASSENRANTEAFF
TRBV7-2	.	TRBJ1-2	CASSLNSPGYTF
TRBV6-5	.	TRBJ2-3	CASSLPGDTQYF
TRBV7-3	.	TRBJ1-6	CASSLTGGRPLHF
TRBV18	.	TRBJ2-3	CASSPISGGGTDTQYF
TRBV11-3	TRBD2	TRBJ2-5	CASSASGAQETQYF
TRBV6-6	.	TRBJ2-1	CASTIQWVYNEQFF
TRBV6-5	.	TRBJ2-1	CASSHSQGQPYNEQFF
TRBV10-3	TRBD1	TRBJ1-1	CAISVGTERSEAFF
TRBV6-1	.	TRBJ1-3	CASEVQKGNTIYF
TRBV7-8	.	TRBJ1-1	CASSLALRGMNTEAFF
TRBV4-2	.	TRBJ1-2	CASSRERGGVEAYTF
TRBV7-6	TRBD1	TRBJ2-1	CASSLVGQGNEQFF
TRBV28	TRBD1	TRBJ2-2	CASTTGGSDTGELFF
TRBV5-4	.	TRBJ1-2	CASSLVATTNYGYTF
TRBV25-1	.	TRBJ2-3	CASSHQGRTDTQYF
TRBV28	.	TRBJ2-3	CASSFRQYTQYF
TRBV7-8	.	TRBJ1-2	CASSFGRYGYTF
TRBV27	.	TRBJ2-3	CASSLRRSDTQYF
TRBV29-1	.	TRBJ2-2	CSVEDGELFF
TRBV19	.	TRBJ1-1	CASSIRQAVGTEAFF
TRBV7-6	.	TRBJ2-2	CASSLVVQANTGELFF
TRBV7-9	.	TRBJ1-1	CASSLDTNTEAFF
TRBV7-9	TRBD1	TRBJ1-4	CASSLRVAQGATNEKLFF
TRBV28	TRBD1	TRBJ1-2	CASSLDRAIGYTF